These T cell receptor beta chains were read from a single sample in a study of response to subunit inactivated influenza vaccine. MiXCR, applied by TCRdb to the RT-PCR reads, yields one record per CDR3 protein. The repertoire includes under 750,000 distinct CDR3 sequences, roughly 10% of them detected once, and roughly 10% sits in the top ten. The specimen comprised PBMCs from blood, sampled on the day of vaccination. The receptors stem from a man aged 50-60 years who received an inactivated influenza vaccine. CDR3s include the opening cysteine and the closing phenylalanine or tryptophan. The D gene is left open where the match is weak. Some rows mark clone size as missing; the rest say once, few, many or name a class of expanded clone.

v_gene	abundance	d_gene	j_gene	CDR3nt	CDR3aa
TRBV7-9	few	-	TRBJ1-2	TGTGCCAGCAGCCCCCCCGGCTACACCTTC	CASSPPGYTF
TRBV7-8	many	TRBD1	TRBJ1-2	TGTGCCAGCAGCGGCAGGGGGCTGGGAGGCTACACCTTC	CASSGRGLGGYTF
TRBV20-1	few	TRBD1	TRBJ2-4	TGCAGTGCTGCTAGGGACAGGGGAAACATTCAGTACTTC	CSAARDRGNIQYF
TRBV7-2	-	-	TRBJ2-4	TGTGCCAGCAGCTTAAAGACGCAGGTCCTAGCCAAAAACATTCAGTACTTC	CASSLKTQVLAKNIQYF
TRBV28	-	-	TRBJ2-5	TGTGCTAGCAGTTTATGGTCCGGGGCTCAAGAGACCCAGTACTTC	CASSLWSGAQETQYF
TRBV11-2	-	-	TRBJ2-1	TGTGCCAGCAGCTTAGTAGGATTAGGGGCGGTAAGTTACAATGAGCAGTTCTTC	CASSLVGLGAVSYNEQFF
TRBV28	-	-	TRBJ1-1	TGTGCCAGCAGTTTACCGGGGGCGGCGACTGAAGCTTTCTTT	CASSLPGAATEAFF
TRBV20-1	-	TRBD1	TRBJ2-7	TGCAGTGCTAGAGATTACGGGACAGCTTACGAGCAGTACTTC	CSARDYGTAYEQYF
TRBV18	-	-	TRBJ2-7	TGTGCCAGCTCGGCCGGAGGGGACTACGAGCAGTACTTC	CASSAGGDYEQYF
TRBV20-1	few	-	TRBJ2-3	TGCAGTGCTAGAGATCTAATGACGGGTAACACAGATACGCAGTATTTT	CSARDLMTGNTDTQYF
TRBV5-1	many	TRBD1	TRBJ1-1	TGCGCCAGCAGCTCCAGGGGGTTCGGAGAAACTGAAGCTTTCTTT	CASSSRGFGETEAFF
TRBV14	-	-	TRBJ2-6	TGTGCCAGCAGCTCCAGACAGGGAGGAGCTGGGGCCAACGTCCTGACTTTC	CASSSRQGGAGANVLTF
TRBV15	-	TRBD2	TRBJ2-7	TGTGCCACCAGCAGAGGCGGGGGGTCCTACGAGCAGTACTTC	CATSRGGGSYEQYF
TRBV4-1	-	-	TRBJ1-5	TGCGCCAGCAGCCAAGATCATGGGGAGGGGGGGTTTCAGCCCCAGCATTTT	CASSQDHGEGGFQPQHF
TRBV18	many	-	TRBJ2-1	TGTGCCAGCTCACCACTTGGGGGCCCTAACAATGAGCAGTTCTTC	CASSPLGGPNNEQFF
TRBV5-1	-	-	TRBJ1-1	TGCGCCAGCAGCTCCGGGACCCTGCCCATGAACACTGAAGCTTTCTTT	CASSSGTLPMNTEAFF
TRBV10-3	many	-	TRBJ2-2	TGTGCCATCAGTGACAACGGAATGAACACCGGGGAGCTGTTTTTT	CAISDNGMNTGELFF